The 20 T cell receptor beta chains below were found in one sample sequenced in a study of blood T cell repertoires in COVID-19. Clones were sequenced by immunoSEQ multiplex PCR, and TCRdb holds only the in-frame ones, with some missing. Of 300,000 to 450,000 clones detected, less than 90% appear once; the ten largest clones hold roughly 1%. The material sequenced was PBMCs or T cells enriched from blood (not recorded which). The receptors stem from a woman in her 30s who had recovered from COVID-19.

The CDR3 DNA is TGTGCCAGTAGTATCCAGGGTCGGGAGACCCAGTACTTC. The encoded protein is CASSIQGRETQYF. This chain uses TRBV19 with TRBJ2-5; D might be TRBD1 (5 bases). The CDR3 totals 13 residues. V was trimmed by 3 bases and J by 5 bases, leaving 10 bases between them. CDR1 is LNHDA and CDR2 is SQIVND in the germline V gene (reference sequence).

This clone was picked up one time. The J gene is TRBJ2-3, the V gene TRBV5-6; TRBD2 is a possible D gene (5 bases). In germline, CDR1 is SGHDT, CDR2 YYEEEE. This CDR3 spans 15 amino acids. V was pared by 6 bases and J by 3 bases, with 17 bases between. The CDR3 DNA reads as TGTGCCAGCACTCCTACCGCGGGCGGAACAGATACGCAGTATTTT. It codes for CASTPTAGGTDTQYF.

The CDR3 sequence: CASSQGTGDQTEAFF. CDR3 coding DNA: TGTGCCAGCAGCCAAGGGACAGGGGATCAAACTGAAGCTTTCTTT. This chain uses TRBV3-1 (or the pseudogene TRBV3-2) with TRBJ1-1; TRBD1 matches 9 bases. Germline loops: CDR1 LGHDT, CDR2 YNNKEL (reference sequence). The CDR3 has 15 amino acids. The ends lost 1 base at V and 5 bases at J; junction bases unmatched: 5.

DNA of the CDR3: TGTGCCTGTACCTTGGACAGTACCTACGAGCAGTACTTC. This encodes CACTLDSTYEQYF. The rearrangement uses TRBV30 and TRBJ2-7, with a possible D match to TRBD1 (6 bases). Germline lookup yields CDR1 GTSNPN and CDR2 SVGIG (reference sequence). Trimming removed 6 bases at V and 2 bases at J, with 14 bases between. The CDR3 contains 13 residues.

CDR3 sequence: CASSQGAGSNSPLHF. In DNA, the CDR3 is TGTGCCAGCAGCCAAGGGGCAGGGTCCAATTCACCCCTCCACTTT. V usage is TRBV6-5 and J usage is TRBJ1-6; the D gene is possibly TRBD1 (5 bases). Germline V lookup: CDR1 MNHEY, CDR2 SVGAGI. The V end was cut by 6 bases, the J end by 7 bases, with 16 bases between. The CDR3 has 15 amino acids.

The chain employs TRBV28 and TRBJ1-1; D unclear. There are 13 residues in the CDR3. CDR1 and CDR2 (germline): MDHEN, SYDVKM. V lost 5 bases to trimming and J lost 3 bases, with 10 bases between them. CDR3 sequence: CASSEGFDTEAFF. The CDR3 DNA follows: TGTGCCAGCAGTGAGGGTTTCGACACTGAAGCTTTCTTT.

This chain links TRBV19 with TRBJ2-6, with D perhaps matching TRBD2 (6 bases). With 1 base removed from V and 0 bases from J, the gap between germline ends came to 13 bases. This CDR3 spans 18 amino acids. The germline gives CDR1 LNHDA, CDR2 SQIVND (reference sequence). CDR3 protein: CASSIVGGIGSGANVLTF. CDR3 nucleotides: TGTGCCAGTAGTATAGTCGGGGGTATCGGCTCTGGGGCCAACGTCCTGACTTTC.

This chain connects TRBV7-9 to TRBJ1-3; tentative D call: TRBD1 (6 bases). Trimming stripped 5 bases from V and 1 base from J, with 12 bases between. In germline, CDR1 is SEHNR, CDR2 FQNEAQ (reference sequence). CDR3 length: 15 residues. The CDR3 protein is CASSPGQRSGNTIYF. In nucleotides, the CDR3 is TGTGCCAGCAGCCCAGGACAGCGTTCTGGAAACACCATATATTTT.

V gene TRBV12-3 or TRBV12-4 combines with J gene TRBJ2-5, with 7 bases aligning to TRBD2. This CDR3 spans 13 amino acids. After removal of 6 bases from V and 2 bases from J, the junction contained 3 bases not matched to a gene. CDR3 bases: TGTGCCAGCAGATACGGGGGGCAAGAGACCCAGTACTTC. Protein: CASRYGGQETQYF.

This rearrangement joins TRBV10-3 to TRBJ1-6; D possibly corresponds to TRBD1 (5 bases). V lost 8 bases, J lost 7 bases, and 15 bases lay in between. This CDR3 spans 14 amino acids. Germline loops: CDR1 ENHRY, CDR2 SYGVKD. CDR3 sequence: CAIGSSGLNSPLHF. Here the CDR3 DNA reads TGTGCCATCGGCTCGTCAGGGTTAAATTCACCCCTCCACTTT.

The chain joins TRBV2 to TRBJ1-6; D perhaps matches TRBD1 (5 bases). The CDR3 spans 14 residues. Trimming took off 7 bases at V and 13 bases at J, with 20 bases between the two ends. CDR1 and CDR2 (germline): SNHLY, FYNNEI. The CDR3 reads CASNTKRDSPPLHF. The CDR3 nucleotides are TGTGCCAGCAATACTAAAAGGGACTCTCCTCCCCTCCACTTT.

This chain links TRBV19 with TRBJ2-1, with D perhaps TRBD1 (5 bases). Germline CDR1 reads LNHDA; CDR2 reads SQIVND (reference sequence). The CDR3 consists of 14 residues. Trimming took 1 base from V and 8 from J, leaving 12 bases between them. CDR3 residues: CASSIVAGLHEQFF. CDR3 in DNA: TGTGCCAGTAGTATAGTGGCAGGGTTACATGAGCAGTTCTTC. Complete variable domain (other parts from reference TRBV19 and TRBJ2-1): DGGITQSPKYLFRKEGQNVTLSCEQNLNHDAMYWYRQDPGQGLRLIYYSQIVNDFQKGDIAEGYSVSREKKESFPLTVTSAQKNPTAFYLCASSIVAGLHEQFFGPGTRLTVL.

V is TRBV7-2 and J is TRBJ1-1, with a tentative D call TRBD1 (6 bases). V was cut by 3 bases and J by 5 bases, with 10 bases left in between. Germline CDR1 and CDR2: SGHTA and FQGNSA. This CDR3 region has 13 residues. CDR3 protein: CASSLLTGTEAFF. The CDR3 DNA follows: TGTGCCAGCAGCTTGTTGACAGGAACTGAAGCTTTCTTT.

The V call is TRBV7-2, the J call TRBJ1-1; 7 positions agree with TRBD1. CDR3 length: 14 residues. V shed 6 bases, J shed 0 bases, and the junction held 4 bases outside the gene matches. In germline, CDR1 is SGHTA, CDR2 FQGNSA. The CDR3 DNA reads TGTGCCAGCAGAAGGGACAGCCTGAACACTGAAGCTTTCTTT. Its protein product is CASRRDSLNTEAFF.

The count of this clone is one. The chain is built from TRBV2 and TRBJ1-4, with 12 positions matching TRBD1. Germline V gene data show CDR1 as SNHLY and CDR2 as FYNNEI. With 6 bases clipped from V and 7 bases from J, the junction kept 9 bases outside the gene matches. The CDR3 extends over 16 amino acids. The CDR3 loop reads CASRRGTGGSGEKLFF. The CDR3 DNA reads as TGTGCCAGCAGACGGGGGACAGGGGGCAGCGGTGAAAAACTGTTTTTT.

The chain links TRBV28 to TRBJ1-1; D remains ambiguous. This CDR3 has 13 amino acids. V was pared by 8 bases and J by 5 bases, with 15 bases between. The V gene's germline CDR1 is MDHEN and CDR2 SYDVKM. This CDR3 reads CASEAVAPTEAFF. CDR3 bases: TGTGCCAGCGAGGCAGTAGCTCCAACTGAAGCTTTCTTT.

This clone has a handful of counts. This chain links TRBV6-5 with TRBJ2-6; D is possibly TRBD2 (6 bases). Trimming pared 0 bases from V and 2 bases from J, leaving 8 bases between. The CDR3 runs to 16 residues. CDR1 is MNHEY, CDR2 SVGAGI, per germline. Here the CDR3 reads CASSYSAGTGANVLTF. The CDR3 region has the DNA TGTGCCAGCAGTTACTCGGCGGGGACTGGGGCCAACGTCCTGACTTTC.

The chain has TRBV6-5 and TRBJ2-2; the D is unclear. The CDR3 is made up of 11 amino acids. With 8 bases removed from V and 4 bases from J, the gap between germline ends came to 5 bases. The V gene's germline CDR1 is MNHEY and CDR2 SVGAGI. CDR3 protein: CASQSTGELFF. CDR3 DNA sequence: TGTGCCAGCCAGTCCACCGGGGAGCTGTTTTTT.

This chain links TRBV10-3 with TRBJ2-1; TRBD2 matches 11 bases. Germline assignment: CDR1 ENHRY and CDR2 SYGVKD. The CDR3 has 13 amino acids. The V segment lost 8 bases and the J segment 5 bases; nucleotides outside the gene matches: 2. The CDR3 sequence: CAISTSGDNEQFF. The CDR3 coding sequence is TGTGCCATCTCGACTAGCGGGGACAATGAGCAGTTCTTC.

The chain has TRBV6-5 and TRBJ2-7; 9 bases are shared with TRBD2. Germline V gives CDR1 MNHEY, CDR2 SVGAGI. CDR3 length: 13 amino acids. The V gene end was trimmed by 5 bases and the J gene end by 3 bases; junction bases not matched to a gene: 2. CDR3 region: CASSTTSGYEQYF. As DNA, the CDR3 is TGTGCCAGCAGTACGACTAGCGGCTACGAGCAGTACTTC.